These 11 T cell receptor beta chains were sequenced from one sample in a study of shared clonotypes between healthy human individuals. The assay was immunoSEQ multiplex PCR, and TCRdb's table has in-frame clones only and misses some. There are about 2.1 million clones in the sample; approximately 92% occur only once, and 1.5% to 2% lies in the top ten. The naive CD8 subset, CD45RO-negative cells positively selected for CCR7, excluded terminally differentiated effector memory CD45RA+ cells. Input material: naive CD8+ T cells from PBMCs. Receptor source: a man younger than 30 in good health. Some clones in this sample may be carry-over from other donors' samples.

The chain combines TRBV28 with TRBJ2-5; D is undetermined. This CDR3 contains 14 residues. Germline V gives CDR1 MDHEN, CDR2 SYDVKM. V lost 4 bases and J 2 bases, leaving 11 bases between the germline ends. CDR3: CASSSLSLQETQYF. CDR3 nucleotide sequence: TGTGCCAGCAGTTCCCTGAGTTTACAAGAGACCCAGTACTTC. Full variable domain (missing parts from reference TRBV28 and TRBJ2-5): DVKVTQSSRYLVKRTGEKVFLECVQDMDHENMFWYRQDPGLGLRLIYFSYDVKMKEKGDIPEGYSVSREKKERFSLILESASTNQTSMYLCASSSLSLQETQYFGPGTRLLVL.

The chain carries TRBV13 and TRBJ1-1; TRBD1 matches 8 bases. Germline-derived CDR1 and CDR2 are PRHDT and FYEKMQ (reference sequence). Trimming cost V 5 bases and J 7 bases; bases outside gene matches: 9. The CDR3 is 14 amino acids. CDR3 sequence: CASSINSGTGEAFF. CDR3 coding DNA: TGTGCCAGCAGCATCAATTCCGGGACAGGTGAAGCTTTCTTT.

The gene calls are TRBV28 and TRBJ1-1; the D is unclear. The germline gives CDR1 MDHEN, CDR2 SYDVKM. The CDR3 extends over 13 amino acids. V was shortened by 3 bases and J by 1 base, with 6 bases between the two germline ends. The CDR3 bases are TGTGCCAGCAGTTTTGAGGAGAACACTGAAGCTTTCTTT. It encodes CASSFEENTEAFF.

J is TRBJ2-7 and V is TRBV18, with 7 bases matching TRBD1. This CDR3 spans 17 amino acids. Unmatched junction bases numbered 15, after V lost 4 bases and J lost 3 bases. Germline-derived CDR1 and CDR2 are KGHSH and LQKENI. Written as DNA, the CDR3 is TGTGCCAGCTCACAGGCACCCCTTGGGACAGAAGACTACGAGCAGTACTTC. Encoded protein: CASSQAPLGTEDYEQYF.

CDR3 sequence: CASSQSGTPAYEQYF. CDR3 bases: TGCGCCAGCAGCCAAAGCGGCACTCCCGCCTACGAGCAGTACTTC. The V gene is TRBV4-3, the J gene TRBJ2-7; D possibly corresponds to TRBD2 (5 bases). The CDR3 length is 15 residues. Germline CDR1 and CDR2: LGHNA and YSLEER. Between the trimmed V and J ends, which lost 2 bases and 2 bases, there was a span of 13 bases.

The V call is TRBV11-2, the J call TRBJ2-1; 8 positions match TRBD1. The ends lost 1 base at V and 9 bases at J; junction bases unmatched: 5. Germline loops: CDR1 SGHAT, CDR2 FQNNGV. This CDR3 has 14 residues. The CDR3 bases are TGTGCCAGCAGCTTAGGGGCAGGGGGCATTGAGCAGTTCTTC. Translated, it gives CASSLGAGGIEQFF.

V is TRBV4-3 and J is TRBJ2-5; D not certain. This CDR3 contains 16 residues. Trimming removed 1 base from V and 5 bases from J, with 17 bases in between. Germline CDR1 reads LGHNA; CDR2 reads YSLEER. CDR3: CASSQAWPNRKETQYF. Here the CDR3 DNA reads TGCGCCAGCAGCCAAGCTTGGCCGAACCGTAAGGAGACCCAGTACTTC.

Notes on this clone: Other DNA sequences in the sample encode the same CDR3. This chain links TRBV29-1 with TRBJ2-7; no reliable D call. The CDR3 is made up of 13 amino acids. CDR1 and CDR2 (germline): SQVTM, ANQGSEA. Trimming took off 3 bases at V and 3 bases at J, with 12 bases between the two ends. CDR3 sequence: CSVEQESSYEQYF. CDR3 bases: TGCAGCGTTGAGCAAGAATCAAGCTACGAGCAGTACTTC.

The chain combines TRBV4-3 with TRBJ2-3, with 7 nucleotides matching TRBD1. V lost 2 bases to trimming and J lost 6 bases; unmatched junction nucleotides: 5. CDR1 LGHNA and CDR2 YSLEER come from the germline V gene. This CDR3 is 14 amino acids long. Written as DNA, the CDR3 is TGCGCCAGCAGCCAACACAGGGGTTATGATACGCAGTATTTT. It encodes CASSQHRGYDTQYF.

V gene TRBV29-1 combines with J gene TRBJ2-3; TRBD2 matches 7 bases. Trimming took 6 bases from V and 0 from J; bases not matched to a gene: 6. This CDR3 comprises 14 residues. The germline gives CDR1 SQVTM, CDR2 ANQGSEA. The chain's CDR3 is CSVAGDGSTDTQYF. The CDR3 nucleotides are TGCAGCGTCGCGGGGGACGGCAGCACAGATACGCAGTATTTT.

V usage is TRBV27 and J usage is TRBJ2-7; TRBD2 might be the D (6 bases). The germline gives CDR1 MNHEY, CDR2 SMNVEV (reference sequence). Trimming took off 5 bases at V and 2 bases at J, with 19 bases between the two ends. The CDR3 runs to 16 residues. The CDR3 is CASSLMPGLPTYEQYF. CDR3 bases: TGTGCCAGCAGTCTGATGCCGGGACTCCCAACCTACGAGCAGTACTTC.